This TCR beta chain was recovered during a study of T cell changes during pregnancy in multiple sclerosis. Here immunoSEQ multiplex PCR was the method, and the copy in TCRdb shows in-frame clones only, minus some. Of 71,000 or so clones detected, roughly nine tenths appear once; the ten largest clones hold 0.95% to 1.5%. CDR1 and CDR2 from the germline V gene are LNHDA and SQIVND (reference sequence). The CDR3 extends over 19 amino acids. V gave up 7 bases and J gave up 2 bases; unmatched junction bases: 16. The receptor comes from a female donor with multiple sclerosis, enrolled in a pregnancy study. This sequence joins TRBV19 and TRBJ2-3; TRBD2 agrees at 12 bases. Sequences were derived from peripheral blood, sampled in the third trimester of pregnancy. The CDR3 loop reads CASMKRGLAGRGSTDTQYF. CDR3 in DNA: TGTGCCAGTATGAAAAGGGGACTAGCGGGCCGGGGGTCCACAGATACGCAGTATTTT.